Each of the 11 T cell receptor beta chains below was sequenced from the same sample in a study of blood T cell repertoires in COVID-19. TCRdb's table, derived via immunoSEQ multiplex PCR, lists solely in-frame clones and lacks some. The sample carries just over 25,000 clones, just over 85% recorded once. Sequences were obtained from peripheral blood. These receptors all come from a man between 65 and 85 years old with acute or convalescent COVID-19.

In DNA, the CDR3 is TGTGCCAGCAGCCAAGATGGTAGAGGGAACACTGAAGCTTTCTTT. Protein product: CASSQDGRGNTEAFF. The chain is built from TRBV4-2 and TRBJ1-1; no clear D gene. Germline V gene sequence: CDR1 LGHNA, CDR2 YNFKEQ. V shed 0 bases and J shed 1 base, with 9 bases lying between them. The CDR3 has 15 residues.

This chain connects TRBV28 to TRBJ2-7, with 7 positions matching TRBD1. CDR3 length: 14 residues. J was trimmed by 2 bases and V by 5 bases; bases with no gene match: 6. Per the germline V gene, CDR1 is MDHEN and CDR2 is SYDVKM. The CDR3 bases are TGTGCCAGCAGTCCCGACAGGGTGACCTACGAGCAGTACTTC. Translation gives CASSPDRVTYEQYF.

This chain links TRBV9 with TRBJ1-6, with 9 bases fitting TRBD1. From germline, CDR1 is SGDLS and CDR2 YYNGEE. CDR3 length: 21 amino acids. With 5 bases clipped from V and 10 bases from J, the junction kept 28 bases outside the gene matches. This chain's CDR3 is CASSGLPSWTGARGLGSPLHF. The CDR3 DNA reads as TGTGCCAGCAGTGGGCTCCCTAGTTGGACAGGGGCAAGGGGCTTAGGGTCACCCCTCCACTTT.

This chain uses TRBV28 with TRBJ1-5, with D uncertain. CDR1 is MDHEN and CDR2 is SYDVKM in the germline V gene. The CDR3 extends over 15 amino acids. Trimming left V 6 bases short and J 3 bases short, with 15 bases between. The CDR3 is CASRPYDTYNQPQHF. In DNA, the CDR3 is TGTGCCAGCAGACCCTACGACACCTACAATCAGCCCCAGCATTTT. Complete variable domain (other parts from reference TRBV28 and TRBJ1-5): DVKVTQSSRYLVKRTGEKVFLECVQDMDHENMFWYRQDPGLGLRLIYFSYDVKMKEKGDIPEGYSVSREKKERFSLILESASTNQTSMYLCASRPYDTYNQPQHFGDGTRLSIL.

The V gene is TRBV7-3, the J gene TRBJ2-1; TRBD2 agrees at 10 bases. The CDR3 is 17 residues long. Trimming at V came to 4 bases and at J to 8 bases, leaving 14 bases not matched to a gene. CDR1 is SGHTA, CDR2 FQGTGA, per germline. CDR3: CASSSGNLAGAMDEQFF. The CDR3 DNA follows: TGTGCCAGCAGCTCCGGGAATCTAGCGGGAGCGATGGATGAGCAGTTCTTC.

The rearrangement joins TRBV29-1 to TRBJ2-5; D is perhaps TRBD2 (6 bases). The CDR3 covers 13 residues. The ends were cut back, 5 bases at V and 2 bases at J, with 12 bases in the middle. In germline, CDR1 is SQVTM, CDR2 ANQGSEA. As DNA, the CDR3 is TGCAGCGTTCGGAGGGACCAACAAGAGACCCAGTACTTC. Translating it yields CSVRRDQQETQYF.

The V gene is TRBV5-4, the J gene TRBJ2-7, with D perhaps matching TRBD2 (6 bases). With 3 bases removed from V and 4 bases from J, the gap between germline ends came to 11 bases. The CDR3 is made up of 13 amino acids. The V gene's germline CDR1 is SGHNT and CDR2 YYREEE (reference sequence). The CDR3 bases are TGTGCCAGCAGCTGGGGGACTGAATACGAGCAGTACTTC. Its translation: CASSWGTEYEQYF.

V is TRBV7-2 and J is TRBJ1-1; D gene uncertain. Germline V lookup: CDR1 SGHTA, CDR2 FQGNSA. The CDR3 has 13 residues. V lost 1 base, J lost 1 base, and 4 bases lay in between. CDR3: CASSLERNTEAFF. CDR3 DNA sequence: TGTGCCAGCAGCTTAGAGCGGAACACTGAAGCTTTCTTT.

The genes are TRBV2 and TRBJ2-2; 11 bases map to TRBD2. CDR3 length equals 15 residues. CDR1 SNHLY and CDR2 FYNNEI come from the germline V gene. The trim removed 6 bases at V and 3 bases at J, leaving 3 bases unmatched. CDR3 region: CASRVGLADTGELFF. CDR3 DNA sequence: TGTGCCAGCAGGGTGGGACTAGCGGACACCGGGGAGCTGTTTTTT.

This chain joins TRBV5-1 and TRBJ2-5; D is ambiguous. The V gene lost 1 base and the J gene lost 3 bases, with 10 bases spanning the gap. This CDR3 spans 14 amino acids. The V gene's germline CDR1 is SGHRS and CDR2 YFSETQ. CDR3 region: CASSLRRPEETQYF. Here the CDR3 DNA reads TGCGCCAGCAGCTTGAGGCGGCCCGAAGAGACCCAGTACTTC.

This chain links TRBV5-1 with TRBJ2-3, with D perhaps TRBD1 (5 bases). The germline gives CDR1 SGHRS, CDR2 YFSETQ. The V gene lost 3 bases and the J gene lost 1 base, with 9 bases spanning the gap. This CDR3 has 14 amino acids. The CDR3 here is CASSSQTGTDTQYF. DNA of the CDR3: TGCGCCAGCAGCTCCCAGACAGGCACAGATACGCAGTATTTT. The whole variable domain, filled in from reference TRBV5-1 and TRBJ2-3, reads KAGVTQTPRYLIKTRGQQVTLSCSPISGHRSVSWYQQTPGQGLQFLFEYFSETQRNKGNFPGRFSGRQFSNSRSEMNVSTLELGDSALYLCASSSQTGTDTQYFGPGTRLTVL.